Listed here are 23 T cell receptor beta chains from one sample, sequenced in a study of a mutant IDH1 vaccine in newly diagnosed glioma. Time point of the sample: week 11, during vaccination. The study gave 300 ug of mutant IDH1 20-mer peptide per vaccine dose, with topical imiquimod. TCRdb's table, derived via immunoSEQ multiplex PCR, lists solely in-frame clones and lacks some. The data contain some 59,000 clones, about 89% of them singletons. Antigens of these TCRs are unknown. Sequencing used PBMCs, obtained from a glioma patient whose treatment included an IDH1 peptide vaccine. These receptor sequences come from a man between 35 and 55 years old with glioma.

The V gene is TRBV29-1, the J gene TRBJ1-1; TRBD1 might be the D (5 bases). The CDR3 runs to 13 residues. Germline CDR1 SQVTM, CDR2 ANQGSEA. The V gene lost 5 bases and the J gene lost 0 bases, with 10 bases spanning the gap. The CDR3 loop reads CSVNRKMNTEAFF. Here the CDR3 DNA reads TGCAGCGTTAACAGGAAGATGAACACTGAAGCTTTCTTT.

This sequence joins TRBV5-1 and TRBJ2-7, with D possibly matching TRBD2 (6 bases). Between the trimmed V and J ends, which lost 3 bases and 0 bases, there was a span of 13 bases. This CDR3 region has 15 residues. In germline, CDR1 is SGHRS, CDR2 YFSETQ. The CDR3 loop is CASSSMAGSSYEQYF. As DNA, the CDR3 is TGCGCCAGCAGCTCAATGGCGGGATCCTCCTACGAGCAGTACTTC.

CDR3 in DNA: TGCAGCGACCACAGGGGGCCTGAAGCTTTCTTT. Protein product: CSDHRGPEAFF. J is TRBJ1-1 and V is TRBV20-1; 9 bases fit TRBD1. The germline gives CDR1 DFQATT, CDR2 SNEGSKA (reference sequence). The CDR3 spans 11 residues.

As for this clone: The conserved final phenylalanine or tryptophan is absent from the CDR3, which likely points to a read error. V gene TRBV2 combines with J gene TRBJ2-7, with D unclear. This CDR3 spans 14 amino acids. V shed 2 bases and J shed 6 bases, with 14 bases lying between them. The germline V gene has CDR1 SNHLY and CDR2 FYNNEI. The CDR3 region is CASSEWVAKGEQYA. The DNA for the CDR3 is TGTGCCAGCAGTGAATGGGTGGCAAAGGGCGAGCAGTACGCC.

The sample holds a few counts of this clone. The genes are TRBV2 and TRBJ2-5; D is perhaps TRBD2 (5 bases). In germline, CDR1 is SNHLY, CDR2 FYNNEI. V gave up 1 base and J gave up 5 bases, with 11 bases separating them. CDR3 length: 14 residues. CDR3 in amino acids: CASSEGPAGETQYF. The CDR3 DNA reads TGTGCCAGCAGTGAAGGGCCCGCGGGTGAGACCCAGTACTTC.

This clone showed up just a few times. The J gene is TRBJ1-6, the V gene TRBV5-5; D is ambiguous. V lost 8 bases to trimming and J lost 1 base, with 13 bases between them. CDR3 size: 15 residues. The germline V gene encodes CDR1 SGHKS and CDR2 YYEKEE (reference sequence). The CDR3 sequence is CARPGESSYNSPLHF. For the CDR3, the DNA is TGTGCCAGACCCGGAGAGTCTTCCTATAATTCACCCCTCCACTTT.

The chain recombines TRBV2 with TRBJ2-5; D not resolved. Germline values: CDR1 SNHLY, CDR2 FYNNEI. V was trimmed by 0 bases and J by 0 bases, leaving 11 bases between them. The CDR3 has 16 residues. For the CDR3, the DNA is TGTGCCAGCAGTGAAGCCCCTGCCTCGTACCAAGAGACCCAGTACTTC. It translates to CASSEAPASYQETQYF.

The chain links TRBV19 to TRBJ2-3, with 8 positions matching TRBD1. V dropped 5 bases and J dropped 4; count of bases not matched to a gene: 2. Germline V gives CDR1 LNHDA, CDR2 SQIVND (reference sequence). The CDR3 has 13 amino acids. Here the CDR3 reads CASSGQGADTQYF. CDR3 nucleotides: TGTGCCAGTAGTGGACAGGGTGCAGATACGCAGTATTTT.

The chain is built from TRBV5-4 and TRBJ1-1; D perhaps matches TRBD1 (6 bases). The CDR3 loop spans 12 amino acids. Germline CDR1 SGHNT, CDR2 YYREEE (reference sequence). With 0 bases removed from V and 8 bases from J, the gap between germline ends came to 8 bases. The CDR3 loop is CASSLEDREAFF. CDR3 DNA: TGTGCCAGCAGCTTGGAGGACAGAGAAGCTTTCTTT.

The chain has TRBV29-1 and TRBJ1-2, with D unresolved. Germline-derived CDR1 and CDR2 are SQVTM and ANQGSEA. V lost 0 bases, J lost 8 bases, and 13 bases lay in between. CDR3 length equals 13 residues. DNA of the CDR3: TGCAGCGTTGAAGATGCGGCAGGCGAGGGCTACACCTTC. As protein: CSVEDAAGEGYTF.

J is TRBJ1-1 and V is TRBV11-1, with D hard to call. Germline-derived CDR1 and CDR2 are SGHAT and FQDESV (reference sequence). The CDR3 runs 14 residues. V gave up 2 bases and J gave up 1 base, with 8 bases separating them. The CDR3, as DNA: TGTGCCAGCAGCTTACCCAGGACGAACACTGAAGCTTTCTTT. This sequence encodes CASSLPRTNTEAFF.

The chain recombines TRBV19 with TRBJ1-1, with D tentatively TRBD1 (6 bases). V gave up 7 bases and J gave up 4 bases, with 13 bases separating them. Germline V CDR1 and CDR2: LNHDA, SQIVND (reference sequence). The CDR3 consists of 13 residues. The CDR3 reads CASTTQGPTEAFF. In DNA, the CDR3 is TGTGCCAGTACTACACAGGGCCCCACTGAAGCTTTCTTT.

The chain links TRBV27 to TRBJ1-5; tentatively, D is TRBD1 (6 bases). The CDR3 extends over 16 amino acids. CDR1 MNHEY and CDR2 SMNVEV come from the germline V gene (reference sequence). V shed 4 bases and J shed 3 bases, with 16 bases lying between them. CDR3 amino acids: CASSSNRRGVNQPQHF. The CDR3 bases are TGTGCCAGCAGTTCAAACAGAAGGGGGGTCAATCAGCCCCAGCATTTT.

In this sample, this clone turned up once. The chain uses TRBV19 and TRBJ1-5, with 9 bases fitting TRBD1. V shed 5 bases and J 8 bases; nucleotides not matched to a gene: 10. This CDR3 is 15 amino acids long. Per germline, CDR1 LNHDA and CDR2 SQIVND (reference sequence). CDR3 loop: CASSLGQGLGEPQHF. The CDR3 DNA reads as TGTGCCAGTAGTTTGGGACAGGGCCTCGGGGAGCCCCAGCATTTT.

This chain connects TRBV10-3 to TRBJ1-1; D may be TRBD1 (5 bases). The V gene's germline CDR1 is ENHRY and CDR2 SYGVKD. CDR3 length: 14 residues. Trimming removed 2 bases from V and 7 bases from J, with 14 bases in between. CDR3 protein: CAISEAGPGGEAFF. CDR3 DNA sequence: TGTGCCATCAGTGAGGCAGGCCCCGGGGGTGAAGCTTTCTTT.

This chain connects TRBV27 to TRBJ1-5, with unresolved D. The CDR3 covers 14 residues. The V end was cut by 6 bases, the J end by 3 bases, with 12 bases between. Germline V gives CDR1 MNHEY, CDR2 SMNVEV (reference sequence). In DNA, the CDR3 is TGTGCCAGCAGCCCCATGAGGGACAATCAGCCCCAGCATTTT. This encodes CASSPMRDNQPQHF.

The rearrangement joins TRBV28 to TRBJ2-7; D is uncertain. Germline CDR1 is MDHEN and CDR2 is SYDVKM. CDR3 size: 13 residues. V was pared by 5 bases and J by 0 bases, with 8 bases between. CDR3 sequence reads: CASSAPSSYEQYV. The DNA of the CDR3 is TGTGCCAGCAGTGCCCCGAGCTCCTACGAGCAGTACGTC.

The V and J genes are TRBV12-5 and TRBJ2-5; D is possibly TRBD1 or TRBD2 (5 bases each). Trimming stripped 0 bases from V and 7 bases from J, with 21 bases between. The V gene's germline CDR1 is LGHNT and CDR2 FRNRAP. There are 17 residues in the CDR3. CDR3 protein: CASGLVLGSGRVGTQYF. CDR3 in DNA: TGTGCTAGTGGTTTGGTACTAGGGTCCGGCAGGGTGGGGACCCAGTACTTC.

This chain connects TRBV6-6 to TRBJ2-1; D possibly corresponds to TRBD2 (6 bases). Germline V gives CDR1 MNHNY, CDR2 SVGAGI (reference sequence). Trimming cost V 10 bases and J 3 bases, with 13 bases left between them. The CDR3 is 13 amino acids. CDR3 amino acids: CATTGGNYNEQFF. CDR3 coding DNA: TGTGCCACCACGGGCGGGAACTACAATGAGCAGTTCTTC.

With regard to this clone: Other DNA sequences in the sample encode the same CDR3. This sequence joins TRBV18 and TRBJ2-5; D is perhaps TRBD1 or TRBD2 (5 bases each). Trimming pared 3 bases from V and 1 base from J, leaving 6 bases between. The CDR3 extends over 13 amino acids. Germline assignment: CDR1 KGHSH and CDR2 LQKENI. This CDR3 reads CASSPGTQETQYF. In DNA form, the CDR3 reads TGTGCCAGCTCACCTGGGACCCAAGAGACCCAGTACTTC.

This chain connects TRBV18 to TRBJ2-3; D gene uncertain. The V end was cut by 5 bases, the J end by 0 bases, with 12 bases between. Germline V gives CDR1 KGHSH, CDR2 LQKENI. The CDR3 has 15 residues. CDR3 DNA: TGTGCCAGCTCAACCAGGCCAGATAGCACAGATACGCAGTATTTT. This codes for CASSTRPDSTDTQYF.

V and J are TRBV5-4 and TRBJ2-7; D not resolved. In germline, CDR1 is SGHNT, CDR2 YYREEE (reference sequence). With 0 bases removed from V and 1 base from J, the gap between germline ends came to 14 bases. This CDR3 comprises 16 residues. The CDR3 spells CASSLDPRPSSYEQYF. The CDR3, as DNA: TGTGCCAGCAGCTTGGACCCCCGTCCCTCTTCCTACGAGCAGTACTTC.

The CDR3 nucleotides are TGTGCCAGCAGTTTATATTCGCGGGTGAACACTGAAGCTTTCTTT. It yields the protein CASSLYSRVNTEAFF. The chain is built from TRBV27 and TRBJ1-1; D remains unclear. Germline V gives CDR1 MNHEY, CDR2 SMNVEV (reference sequence). Trimming stripped 1 base from V and 0 bases from J, with 9 bases between. This CDR3 is 15 amino acids long.